This T cell receptor beta chain was captured by sequencing in a study of technical replicates of blood from a handful of donors. TCRdb's copy holds only in-frame clones and misses some; the assay was immunoSEQ multiplex PCR. The sample includes tens of thousands of clones, roughly 90% of them seen just once. The CDR3 runs to 15 residues. Germline V gene sequence: CDR1 SGHTA, CDR2 FQGNSA. V dropped 5 bases and J dropped 6; count of bases not matched to a gene: 12. The chain has TRBV7-2 and TRBJ1-2, with 7 bases that match TRBD1. This receptor was taken from a human donor in good health. Some clones in this sample may be carry-over from other donors' samples. The sequencing input was PBMCs. The CDR3 region is CASSPRDRFIDGYTF. As DNA, the CDR3 is TGTGCCAGCAGCCCAAGGGACAGATTTATAGATGGCTACACCTTC.